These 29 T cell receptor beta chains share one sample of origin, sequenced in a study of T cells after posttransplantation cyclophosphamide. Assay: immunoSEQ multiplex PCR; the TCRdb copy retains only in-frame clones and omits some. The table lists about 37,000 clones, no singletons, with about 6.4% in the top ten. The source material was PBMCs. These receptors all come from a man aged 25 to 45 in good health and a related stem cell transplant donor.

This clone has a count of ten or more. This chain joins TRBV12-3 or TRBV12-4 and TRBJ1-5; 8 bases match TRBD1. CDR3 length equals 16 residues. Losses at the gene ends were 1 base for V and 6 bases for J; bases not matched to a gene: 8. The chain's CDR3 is CASSLGGAGGFQPQHF. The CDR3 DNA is TGTGCCAGCAGTTTAGGTGGGGCAGGGGGCTTTCAGCCCCAGCATTTT.

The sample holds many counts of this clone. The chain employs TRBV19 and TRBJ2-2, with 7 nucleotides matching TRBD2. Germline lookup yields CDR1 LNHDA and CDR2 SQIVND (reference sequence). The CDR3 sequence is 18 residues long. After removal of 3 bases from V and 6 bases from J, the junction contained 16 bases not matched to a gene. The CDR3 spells CASSMGGRSGAQPGELFF. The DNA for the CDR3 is TGTGCCAGTAGTATGGGAGGTAGAAGCGGGGCACAGCCCGGGGAGCTGTTTTTT.

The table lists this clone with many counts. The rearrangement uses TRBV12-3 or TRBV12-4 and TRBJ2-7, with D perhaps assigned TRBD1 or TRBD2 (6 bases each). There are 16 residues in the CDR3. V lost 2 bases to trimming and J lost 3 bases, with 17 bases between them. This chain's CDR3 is CASSLSGGTPYYEQYF. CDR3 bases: TGTGCCAGCAGTTTAAGTGGAGGGACACCTTACTACGAGCAGTACTTC.

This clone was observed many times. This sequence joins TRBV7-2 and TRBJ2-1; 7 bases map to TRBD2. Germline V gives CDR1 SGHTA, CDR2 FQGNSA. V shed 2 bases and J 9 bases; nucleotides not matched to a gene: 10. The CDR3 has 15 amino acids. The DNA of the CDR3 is TGTGCCAGCAGCTTACTCGGACTAGATGAAGGTGAGCAGTTCTTC. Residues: CASSLLGLDEGEQFF.

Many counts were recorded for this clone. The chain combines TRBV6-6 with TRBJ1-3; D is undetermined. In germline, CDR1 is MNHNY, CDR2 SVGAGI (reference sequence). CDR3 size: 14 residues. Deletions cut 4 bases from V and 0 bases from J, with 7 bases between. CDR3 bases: TGTGCCAGCAGTTCTCAGAGCTCTGGAAACACCATATATTTT. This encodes CASSSQSSGNTIYF.

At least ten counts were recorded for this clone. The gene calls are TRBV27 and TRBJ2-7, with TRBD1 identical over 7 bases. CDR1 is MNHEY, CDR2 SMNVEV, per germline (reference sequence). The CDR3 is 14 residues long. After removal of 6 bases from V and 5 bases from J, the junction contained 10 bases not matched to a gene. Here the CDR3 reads CASSLPTGTHEQYF. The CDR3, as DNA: TGTGCCAGCAGCCTCCCGACAGGGACCCACGAGCAGTACTTC.

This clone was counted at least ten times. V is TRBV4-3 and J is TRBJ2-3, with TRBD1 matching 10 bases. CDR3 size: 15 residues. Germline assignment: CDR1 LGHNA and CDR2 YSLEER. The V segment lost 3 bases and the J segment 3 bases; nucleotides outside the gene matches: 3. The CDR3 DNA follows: TGCGCCAGCAGCCAGGGACAGGGGAGGACAGATACGCAGTATTTT. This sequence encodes CASSQGQGRTDTQYF.

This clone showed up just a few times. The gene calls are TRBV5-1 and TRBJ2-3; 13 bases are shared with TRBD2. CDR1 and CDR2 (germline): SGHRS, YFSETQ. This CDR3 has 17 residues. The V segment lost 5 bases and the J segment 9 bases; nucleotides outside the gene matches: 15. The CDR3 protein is CASSYRALAGGPGTQYF. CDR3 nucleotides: TGCGCCAGCAGTTATCGTGCACTAGCGGGGGGGCCTGGGACGCAGTATTTT.

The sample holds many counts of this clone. CDR3 coding DNA: TGCGCCAGCATGGCCTTAACAGGGAAAGAGACCCAGTACTTC. Protein: CASMALTGKETQYF. The chain carries TRBV5-1 and TRBJ2-5, with D maybe TRBD1 (6 bases). Trimming removed 6 bases from V and 3 bases from J, with 15 bases in between. CDR1 and CDR2 (germline): SGHRS, YFSETQ. This CDR3 is 14 amino acids long.

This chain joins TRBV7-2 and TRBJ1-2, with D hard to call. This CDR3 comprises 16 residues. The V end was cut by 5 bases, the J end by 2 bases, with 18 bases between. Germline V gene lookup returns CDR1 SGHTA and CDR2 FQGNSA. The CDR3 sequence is CASSQEVGRKNYGYTF. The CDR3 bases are TGTGCCAGCAGCCAAGAGGTGGGCAGGAAGAACTATGGCTACACCTTC.

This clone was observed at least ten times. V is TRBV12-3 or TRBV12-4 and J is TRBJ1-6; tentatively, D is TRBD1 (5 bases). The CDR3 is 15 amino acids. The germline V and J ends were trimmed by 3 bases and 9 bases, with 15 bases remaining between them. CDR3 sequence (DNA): TGTGCCAGCAGTTTGAGGACATGGGAGCTTTCACCCCTCCACTTT. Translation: CASSLRTWELSPLHF.

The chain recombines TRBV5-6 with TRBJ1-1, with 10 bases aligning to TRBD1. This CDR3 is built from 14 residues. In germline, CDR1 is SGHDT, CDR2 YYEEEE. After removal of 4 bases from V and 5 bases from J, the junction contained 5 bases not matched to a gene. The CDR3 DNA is TGTGCCAGCAGCACCGGGACAGGGGTTACTGAAGCTTTCTTT. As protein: CASSTGTGVTEAFF.

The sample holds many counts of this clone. CDR3 bases: TGTGCCAGCCTCACAGGGGTTAATTCACCCCTCCACTTT. It specifies CASLTGVNSPLHF. V usage is TRBV28 and J usage is TRBJ1-6; 7 bases match TRBD1. The CDR3 consists of 13 residues. Per the germline V gene, CDR1 is MDHEN and CDR2 is SYDVKM. Trimming took 8 bases from V and 6 from J; bases not matched to a gene: 4.

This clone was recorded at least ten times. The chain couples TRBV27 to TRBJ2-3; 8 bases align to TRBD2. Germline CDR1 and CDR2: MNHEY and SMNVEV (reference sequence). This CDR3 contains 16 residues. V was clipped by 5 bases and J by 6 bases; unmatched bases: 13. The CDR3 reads CASSPLGSGGRDTQYF. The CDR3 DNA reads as TGTGCCAGCAGTCCCCTGGGCAGCGGGGGCCGTGATACGCAGTATTTT.

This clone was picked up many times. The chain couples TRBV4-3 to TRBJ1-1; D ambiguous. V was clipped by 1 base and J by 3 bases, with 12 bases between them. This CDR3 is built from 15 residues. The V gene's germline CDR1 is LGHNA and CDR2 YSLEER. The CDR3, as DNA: TGCGCCAGCAGCCAAGCGACATTGTTAGACACTGAAGCTTTCTTT. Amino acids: CASSQATLLDTEAFF.

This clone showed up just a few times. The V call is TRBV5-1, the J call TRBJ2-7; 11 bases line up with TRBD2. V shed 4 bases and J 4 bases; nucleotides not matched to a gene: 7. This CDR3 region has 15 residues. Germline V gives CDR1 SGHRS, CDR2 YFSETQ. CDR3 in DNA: TGCGCCAGCAGCCCCCGACTAGCGGGGAGTTACGAGCAGTACTTC. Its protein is CASSPRLAGSYEQYF.

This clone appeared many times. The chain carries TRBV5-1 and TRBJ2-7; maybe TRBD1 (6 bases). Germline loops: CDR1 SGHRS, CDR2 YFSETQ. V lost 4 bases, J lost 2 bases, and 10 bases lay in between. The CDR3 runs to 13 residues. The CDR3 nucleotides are TGCGCCAGCAGCCCGGGACAAACCTACGAGCAGTACTTC. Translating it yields CASSPGQTYEQYF.

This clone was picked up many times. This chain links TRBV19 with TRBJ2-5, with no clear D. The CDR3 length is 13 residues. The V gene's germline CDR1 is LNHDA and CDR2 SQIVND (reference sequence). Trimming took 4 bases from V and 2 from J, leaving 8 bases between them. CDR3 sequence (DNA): TGTGCCAGTAGTAATCTATTTCAAGAGACCCAGTACTTC. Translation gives CASSNLFQETQYF. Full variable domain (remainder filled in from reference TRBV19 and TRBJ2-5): DGGITQSPKYLFRKEGQNVTLSCEQNLNHDAMYWYRQDPGQGLRLIYYSQIVNDFQKGDIAEGYSVSREKKESFPLTVTSAQKNPTAFYLCASSNLFQETQYFGPGTRLLVL.

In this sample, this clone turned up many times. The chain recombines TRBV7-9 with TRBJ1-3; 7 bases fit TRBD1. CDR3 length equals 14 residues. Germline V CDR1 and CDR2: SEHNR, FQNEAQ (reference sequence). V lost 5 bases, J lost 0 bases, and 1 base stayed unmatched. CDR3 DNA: TGTGCCAGCAGCGGGACAGCCTCTGGAAACACCATATATTTT. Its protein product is CASSGTASGNTIYF.

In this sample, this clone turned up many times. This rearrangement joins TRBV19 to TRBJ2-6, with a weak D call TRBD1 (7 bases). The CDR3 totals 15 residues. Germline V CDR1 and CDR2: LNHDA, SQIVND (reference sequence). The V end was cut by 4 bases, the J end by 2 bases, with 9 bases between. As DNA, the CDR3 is TGTGCCAGTAGTAGCAGGGGGGCTGGGGCCAACGTCCTGACTTTC. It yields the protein CASSSRGAGANVLTF.

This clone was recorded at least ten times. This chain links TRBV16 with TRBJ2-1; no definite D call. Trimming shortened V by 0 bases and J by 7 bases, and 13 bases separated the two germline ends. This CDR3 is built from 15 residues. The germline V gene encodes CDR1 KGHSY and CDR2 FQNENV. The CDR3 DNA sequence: TGTGCCAGCAGCCAATCGTCAGTGTCGGGTAATGAGCAGTTCTTC. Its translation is CASSQSSVSGNEQFF.

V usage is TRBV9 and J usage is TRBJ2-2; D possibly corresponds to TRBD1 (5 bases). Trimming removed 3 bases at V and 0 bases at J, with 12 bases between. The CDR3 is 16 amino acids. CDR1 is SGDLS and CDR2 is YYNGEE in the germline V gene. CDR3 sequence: CASSATVLANTGELFF. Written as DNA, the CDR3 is TGTGCCAGCAGCGCGACAGTACTCGCGAACACCGGGGAGCTGTTTTTT.

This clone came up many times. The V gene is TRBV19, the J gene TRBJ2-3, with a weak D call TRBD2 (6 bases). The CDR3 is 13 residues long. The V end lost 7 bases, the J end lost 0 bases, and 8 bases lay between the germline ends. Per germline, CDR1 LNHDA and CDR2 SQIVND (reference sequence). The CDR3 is CASNRGSTDTQYF. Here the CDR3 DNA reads TGTGCCAGTAATCGGGGGAGCACAGATACGCAGTATTTT.

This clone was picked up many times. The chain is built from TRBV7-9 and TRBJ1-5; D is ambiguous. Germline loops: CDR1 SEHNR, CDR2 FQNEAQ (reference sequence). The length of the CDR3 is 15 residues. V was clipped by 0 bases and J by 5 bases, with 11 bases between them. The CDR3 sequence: CASSLASGSHQPQHF. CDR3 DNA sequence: TGTGCCAGCAGCTTAGCATCGGGGTCCCATCAGCCCCAGCATTTT.

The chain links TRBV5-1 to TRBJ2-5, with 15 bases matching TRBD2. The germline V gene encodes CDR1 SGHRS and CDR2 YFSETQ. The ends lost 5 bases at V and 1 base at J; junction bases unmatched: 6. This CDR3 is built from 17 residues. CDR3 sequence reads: CASSPGLAGGPQETQYF. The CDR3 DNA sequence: TGCGCCAGCAGTCCGGGACTAGCGGGGGGACCCCAAGAGACCCAGTACTTC.

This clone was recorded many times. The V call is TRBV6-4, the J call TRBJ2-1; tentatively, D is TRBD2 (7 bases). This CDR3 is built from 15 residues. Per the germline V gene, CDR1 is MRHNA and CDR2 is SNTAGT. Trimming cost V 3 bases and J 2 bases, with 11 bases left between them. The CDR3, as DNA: TGTGCCAGCAGTGAAGGGGGAGGGACCTACAATGAGCAGTTCTTC. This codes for CASSEGGGTYNEQFF.

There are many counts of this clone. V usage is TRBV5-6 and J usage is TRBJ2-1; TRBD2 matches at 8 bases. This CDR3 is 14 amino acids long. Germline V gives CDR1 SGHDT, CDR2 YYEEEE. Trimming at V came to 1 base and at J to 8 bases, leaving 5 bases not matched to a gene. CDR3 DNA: TGTGCCAGCAGCTTGAGACTAGCGTTAGATGAGCAGTTCTTC. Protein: CASSLRLALDEQFF.

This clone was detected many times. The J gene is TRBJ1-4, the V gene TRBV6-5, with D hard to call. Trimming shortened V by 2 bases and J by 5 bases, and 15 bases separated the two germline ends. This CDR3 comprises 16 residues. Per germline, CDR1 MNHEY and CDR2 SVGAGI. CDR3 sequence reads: CASSYGRPRGNEKLFF. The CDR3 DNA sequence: TGTGCCAGCAGTTACGGGCGACCCAGAGGGAATGAAAAACTGTTTTTT.

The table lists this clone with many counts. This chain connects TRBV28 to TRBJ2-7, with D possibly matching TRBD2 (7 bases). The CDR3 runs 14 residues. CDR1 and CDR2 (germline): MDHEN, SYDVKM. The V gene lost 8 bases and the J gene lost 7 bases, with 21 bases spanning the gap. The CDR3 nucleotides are TGTGCCAGCTTATTACCGGGGGGCCGTGGAGAGCAGTACTTC. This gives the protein CASLLPGGRGEQYF.